These 32 T cell receptor beta chains were all obtained from the same sample, sequenced in a study of identical twins. TCRdb reanalysed the 5' RACE reads using MiXCR and keeps one entry per CDR3 protein. The sample records under 250,000 distinct CDR3 sequences, about 7.5% being singletons. The sample also formed part of further work on yellow fever vaccine responses in identical twins.

The specimen was memory (CD45RO+) T cells sorted from blood. These receptors were taken from a woman in her late teens or twenties in good health.

This clonotype was seen many times. The CDR3 nucleotides are TGCGCCAGCAGCCAAGTTCCCCAGGGTGGCCACGAGCAGTACTTC. This encodes CASSQVPQGGHEQYF. The rearrangement links TRBV4-3 to TRBJ2-7; D perhaps matches TRBD1 (5 bases). Germline V lookup: CDR1 LGHNA, CDR2 YSLEER. The CDR3 is 15 amino acids. Trimming left V 1 base short and J 5 bases short, with 15 bases between.

This clonotype occurred a few times. The V call is TRBV7-8, the J call TRBJ2-5, with 12 bases lining up with TRBD2. The germline CDR1 and CDR2 sequences are SGHVS and FQNEAQ. Germline trimming cut 1 base from V and 2 bases from J; bases unmatched to any gene: 11. The CDR3 sequence is 19 residues long. DNA for the CDR3: TGTGCCAGCAGCTTAGTAGGGCGCCTAGCGGGAGGGATACAAGAGACCCAGTACTTC. As protein: CASSLVGRLAGGIQETQYF.

This clonotype was detected many times. This chain joins TRBV12-3 or TRBV12-4 and TRBJ2-7, with D possibly TRBD1 on 6 matching bases. The CDR3 sequence is 12 residues long. Trimming stripped 6 bases from V and 6 bases from J, with 12 bases between. The CDR3 sequence is CASSVRGSEQYF. For the CDR3, the DNA is TGTGCCAGCAGCGTAAGGGGGTCCGAGCAGTACTTC.

This chain joins TRBV12-3 or TRBV12-4 and TRBJ1-6, with D uncertain. This CDR3 has 12 residues. V lost 5 bases to trimming and J lost 13 bases, with 12 bases between them. The CDR3 DNA follows: TGTGCCAGCAGTCTCCCATTGTATCCCCTCCACTTT. Amino acid sequence: CASSLPLYPLHF.

The chain recombines TRBV27 with TRBJ2-3; D remains ambiguous. This CDR3 has 13 amino acids. Germline V gene lookup returns CDR1 MNHEY and CDR2 SMNVEV (reference sequence). The V gene lost 5 bases and the J gene lost 6 bases, with 12 bases spanning the gap. The DNA for the CDR3 is TGTGCCAGCAGTCGCCCCCGGGTCGATACGCAGTATTTT. It translates to CASSRPRVDTQYF.

This clonotype has ten or more counts. The chain recombines TRBV4-2 with TRBJ2-7, with a tentative D call TRBD2 (6 bases). From germline, CDR1 is LGHNA and CDR2 YNFKEQ. The CDR3 consists of 14 residues. Trimming took 0 bases from V and 7 from J, leaving 13 bases between them. The CDR3 DNA follows: TGTGCCAGCAGCCAAGAATTGGCGGGAAGAGAGCAGTACTTC. Translated, it gives CASSQELAGREQYF.

There are a few counts of this clonotype. J is TRBJ2-7 and V is TRBV20-1; D is possibly TRBD2 (6 bases). The V end was cut by 3 bases, the J end by 0 bases, with 12 bases between. This CDR3 spans 14 amino acids. Germline CDR1 reads DFQATT; CDR2 reads SNEGSKA (reference sequence). DNA of the CDR3: TGCAGTGCTAGCGATATTAGCGGCTCCTACGAGCAGTACTTC. This gives the protein CSASDISGSYEQYF.

This clonotype was picked up many times. The rearrangement uses TRBV5-1 and TRBJ2-7; no reliable D call. Trimming cost V 0 bases and J 4 bases, with 8 bases left between them. This CDR3 comprises 13 residues. Germline CDR1 is SGHRS and CDR2 is YFSETQ. CDR3 sequence: CASSLAGEYEQYF. CDR3 DNA: TGCGCCAGCAGCTTGGCGGGCGAATACGAGCAGTACTTC.

The V and J genes are TRBV27 and TRBJ2-5; D is perhaps TRBD1 (5 bases). The V gene's germline CDR1 is MNHEY and CDR2 SMNVEV (reference sequence). V was pared by 1 base and J by 3 bases, with 12 bases between. The CDR3 is 15 amino acids. The CDR3 spells CASSLWGGDEETQYF. CDR3 nucleotides: TGTGCCAGCAGTTTATGGGGCGGAGATGAAGAGACCCAGTACTTC.

V usage is TRBV6-1 and J usage is TRBJ2-3; TRBD2 matches at 9 bases. The CDR3 sequence is 15 residues long. The J segment lost 1 base and the V segment lost 6 bases, leaving 5 bases of the junction unmatched. Germline CDR1 MNHNS, CDR2 SASEGT. This CDR3 reads CASRDSGRGTDTQYF. The DNA of the CDR3 is TGTGCCAGCAGAGATAGCGGGAGAGGCACAGATACGCAGTATTTT.

This clonotype was recorded a few times. The chain couples TRBV7-9 to TRBJ2-2, with D perhaps being TRBD1 or TRBD2 (6 bases each). V was shortened by 6 bases and J by 4 bases, with 18 bases between the two germline ends. The germline CDR1 and CDR2 sequences are SEHNR and FQNEAQ (reference sequence). CDR3 size: 16 residues. CDR3 sequence reads: CASRQTGGGSTGELFF. The DNA of the CDR3 is TGTGCCAGCAGACAAACAGGAGGGGGAAGCACCGGGGAGCTGTTTTTT.

This clonotype was picked up many times. The genes are TRBV6-1 and TRBJ2-5; TRBD2 might be the D (6 bases). Germline CDR1 reads MNHNS; CDR2 reads SASEGT. The CDR3 extends over 15 amino acids. V was pared by 6 bases and J by 5 bases, with 19 bases between. The CDR3 sequence: CASSPVLRGLETQYF. For the CDR3, the DNA is TGTGCCAGCAGCCCGGTCCTACGGGGACTGGAGACCCAGTACTTC.

This clonotype was detected a few times. V is TRBV15 and J is TRBJ2-7, with D perhaps matching TRBD1 (5 bases). There are 15 residues in the CDR3. The V gene lost 0 bases and the J gene lost 0 bases, with 9 bases spanning the gap. From germline, CDR1 is LNHNV and CDR2 YYDKDF (reference sequence). The CDR3 DNA is TGTGCCACCAGCAGAGAGTCAGACAGCTCCTACGAGCAGTACTTC. Translation gives CATSRESDSSYEQYF.

A word on this clonotype: The junction departs from germline at one end; a sequencing error may be responsible. V usage is TRBV28 and J usage is TRBJ2-1; 12 bases are a match to TRBD2. The CDR3 covers 12 residues. Germline loops: CDR1 MDHEN, CDR2 SYDVKM. CDR3 bases: TGTTCCAGCAGTTTACTAGCGGGAGGTAGTTTCTTC. Its translation is CSSSLLAGGSFF.

This clonotype has a count of ten or more. J is TRBJ2-7 and V is TRBV11-1, with D possibly being TRBD1 (6 bases). The CDR3 consists of 12 residues. Germline lookup yields CDR1 SGHAT and CDR2 FQDESV (reference sequence). V shed 8 bases and J shed 5 bases, with 13 bases lying between them. The CDR3 sequence: CASGQGWDEQYF. The DNA for the CDR3 is TGTGCCAGCGGCCAGGGGTGGGACGAGCAGTACTTC.

This clonotype was recorded at least ten times. The chain has TRBV6-2 or TRBV6-3 and TRBJ2-2; 7 nucleotides align to TRBD2. J gave up 0 bases and V 6 bases, and 1 base lay outside the gene matches. CDR1 MNHEY and CDR2 SVGEGT come from the germline V gene. This CDR3 comprises 14 residues. CDR3 DNA sequence: TGTGCCAGCAGGCGGGAGTCGAACACCGGGGAGCTGTTTTTT. It is translated as CASRRESNTGELFF.

The V and J genes are TRBV28 and TRBJ1-2, with 11 bases matching TRBD1. CDR3 length equals 15 residues. With V trimmed by 2 bases and J by 4 bases, 3 bases remained unmatched. The V gene's germline CDR1 is MDHEN and CDR2 SYDVKM. This CDR3 reads CASSLGTGGSYGYTF. In DNA, the CDR3 is TGTGCCAGCAGTTTAGGGACAGGGGGTAGCTATGGCTACACCTTC.

The chain employs TRBV20-1 and TRBJ1-2, with 9 nucleotides matching TRBD1. V lost 0 bases and J lost 8; bases outside the gene matches: 10. CDR1 is DFQATT, CDR2 SNEGSKA, per germline (reference sequence). The CDR3 extends over 15 amino acids. The CDR3 coding sequence is TGCAGTGCTAGAGATTACAGGGGGCGCCTGGAGGGCTACACCTTC. It translates to CSARDYRGRLEGYTF.

This clonotype was counted at least ten times. The V gene is TRBV29-1, the J gene TRBJ2-5, with 8 bases that match TRBD1. Losses at the gene ends were 4 bases for V and 4 bases for J; bases not matched to a gene: 5. The CDR3 runs to 13 residues. Per the germline V gene, CDR1 is SQVTM and CDR2 is ANQGSEA. CDR3 sequence reads: CSVGARGRETQYF. DNA of the CDR3: TGCAGCGTTGGAGCCAGGGGGCGAGAGACCCAGTACTTC.

This clonotype came up many times. V and J are TRBV7-9 and TRBJ1-2; D call uncertain. Germline values: CDR1 SEHNR, CDR2 FQNEAQ (reference sequence). The CDR3 is 12 residues long. Trimming stripped 6 bases from V and 3 bases from J, with 8 bases between. The CDR3 reads CASSYQYYGYTF. The CDR3 DNA sequence: TGTGCCAGCAGTTATCAGTACTATGGCTACACCTTC.

The gene calls are TRBV24-1 and TRBJ2-7, with D uncertain. The germline CDR1 and CDR2 sequences are KGHDR and SFDVKD. V lost 2 bases, J lost 6 bases, and 10 bases lay in between. This CDR3 is built from 13 residues. CDR3 nucleotides: TGTGCCACCAGTGATTCTTTACTGATCGAGCAGTACTTC. This encodes CATSDSLLIEQYF.

The chain employs TRBV7-2 and TRBJ1-2; tentative D call: TRBD1 (6 bases). V was shortened by 3 bases and J by 3 bases, with 20 bases between the two germline ends. CDR1 and CDR2 (germline): SGHTA, FQGNSA. CDR3 size: 17 residues. The CDR3 reads CASSLTSTQGSYYGYTF. CDR3 DNA sequence: TGTGCCAGCAGCTTGACATCCACGCAGGGGTCATACTATGGCTACACCTTC.

The genes are TRBV12-1 and TRBJ2-2; the table's D call of TRBD1 was not tested on the DNA. TRBV12-1 is a documented pseudogene. The CDR3 runs 16 residues. As DNA, the CDR3 is TGTGCCAGCAGCTTTGAGCGACAGGAGAACACCGGGGAGCTGTTTTTT. Amino acid sequence: CASSFERQENTGELFF.

Notes on this clonotype: A much larger clonotype is one base distant, so this may be a read error. The chain employs TRBV20-1 and TRBJ1-1, with a possible D match to TRBD1 (5 bases). The CDR3 totals 16 residues. Germline values: CDR1 DFQATT, CDR2 SNEGSKA (reference sequence). The CDR3 coding sequence is TGCTGTGCTAGAGATTCGACGCGAGGGGTGAACACTGAAGCTTTCTTT. Translated: CCARDSTRGVNTEAFF.

Only a few counts were recorded for this clonotype. This chain joins TRBV2 and TRBJ2-5; 14 bases match TRBD2. J lost 5 bases, V lost 0 bases, and 8 bases had no gene match. Per germline, CDR1 SNHLY and CDR2 FYNNEI. The CDR3 consists of 18 residues. The DNA for the CDR3 is TGTGCCAGCAGTGAAGCTCATCCTAGGACTAGCGGGAGGGAGACCCAGTACTTC. Amino acid sequence: CASSEAHPRTSGRETQYF.

The chain carries TRBV29-1 and TRBJ2-5; D is perhaps TRBD1 or TRBD2 (6 bases each). The CDR3 consists of 12 residues. Trimming took 6 bases from V and 5 from J, leaving 13 bases between them. Germline CDR1 SQVTM, CDR2 ANQGSEA. The CDR3 loop reads CSVAGGGETQYF. The CDR3 DNA reads TGCAGCGTCGCCGGGGGCGGGGAGACCCAGTACTTC. Filled out from reference TRBV29-1 and TRBJ2-5, the complete variable domain reads SAVISQKPSRDICQRGTSLTIQCQVDSQVTMMFWYRQQPGQSLTLIATANQGSEATYESGFVIDKFPISRPNLTFSTLTVSNMSPEDSSIYLCSVAGGGETQYFGPGTRLLVL.

This sequence joins TRBV19 and TRBJ2-1; D not certain. Looked up from germline, CDR1 is LNHDA and CDR2 is SQIVND (reference sequence). This CDR3 is 13 amino acids long. V lost 2 bases and J 6 bases, leaving 8 bases between the germline ends. The DNA of the CDR3 is TGTGCCAGTAGTATATCCTACTCCAATGAGCAGTTCTTC. It is translated as CASSISYSNEQFF.

This clonotype was recorded a few times. The rearrangement uses TRBV10-3 and TRBJ1-4; TRBD1 matches at 7 bases. The CDR3 spans 13 residues. Unmatched junction bases numbered 2, after V lost 4 bases and J lost 6 bases. Germline loops: CDR1 ENHRY, CDR2 SYGVKD. In nucleotides, the CDR3 is TGTGCCATCAGTGCCCAGGGGGATGAAAAACTGTTTTTT. Encoded protein: CAISAQGDEKLFF.

This clonotype has a count of ten or more. V gene TRBV3-1 combines with J gene TRBJ2-7; the D is unclear. Trimming took off 1 base at V and 1 base at J, with 11 bases between the two ends. Germline loops: CDR1 LGHDT, CDR2 YNNKEL (reference sequence). This CDR3 is 15 amino acids long. CDR3 sequence reads: CASSQVSTASYEQYF. The CDR3 bases are TGTGCCAGCAGCCAAGTGAGTACCGCATCCTACGAGCAGTACTTC.

To note about this clonotype: Just one base apart from a much larger clone, this may be a read error. The rearrangement uses TRBV12-3 or TRBV12-4 and TRBJ2-7, with 8 nucleotides matching TRBD1. This CDR3 is built from 18 residues. The CDR3 reads CACSQKGTGGTSRSEQYF. CDR3 DNA sequence: TGTGCCTGCAGTCAAAAAGGGACAGGAGGGACTTCCCGCAGCGAGCAGTACTTC.

This chain uses TRBV12-5 with TRBJ2-1, with D tentatively TRBD2 (7 bases). The germline V gene has CDR1 LGHNT and CDR2 FRNRAP. The CDR3 spans 16 residues. Trimming stripped 5 bases from V and 8 bases from J, with 22 bases between. Written as DNA, the CDR3 is TGTGCTAGTGGTGCTGGGATAGGGGGGGATAGGGATGAGCAGTTCTTC. Translation: CASGAGIGGDRDEQFF.

This clonotype was detected many times. The chain combines TRBV11-2 with TRBJ2-1; a possible D gene is TRBD1 (5 bases). The V end lost 7 bases, the J end lost 3 bases, and 10 bases lay between the germline ends. The germline V gene encodes CDR1 SGHAT and CDR2 FQNNGV. CDR3 length: 13 residues. As DNA, the CDR3 is TGTGCCAGCAAGGAGCAGGGCTACAATGAGCAGTTCTTC. Translating it yields CASKEQGYNEQFF.